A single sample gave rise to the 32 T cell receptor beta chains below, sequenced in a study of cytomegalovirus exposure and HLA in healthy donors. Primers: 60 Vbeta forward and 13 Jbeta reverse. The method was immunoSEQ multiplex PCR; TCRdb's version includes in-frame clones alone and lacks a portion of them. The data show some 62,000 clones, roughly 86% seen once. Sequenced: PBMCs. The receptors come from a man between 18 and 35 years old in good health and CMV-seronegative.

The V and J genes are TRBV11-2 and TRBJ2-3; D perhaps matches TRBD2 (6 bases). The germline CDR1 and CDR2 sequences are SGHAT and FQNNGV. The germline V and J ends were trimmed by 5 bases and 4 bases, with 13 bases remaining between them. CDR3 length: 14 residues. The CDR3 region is CASSRPGGPDTQYF. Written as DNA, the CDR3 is TGTGCCAGCAGCCGCCCCGGGGGTCCAGATACGCAGTATTTT. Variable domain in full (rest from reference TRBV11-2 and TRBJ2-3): EAGVAQSPRYKIIEKRQSVAFWCNPISGHATLYWYQQILGQGPKLLIQFQNNGVVDDSQLPKDRFSAERLKGVDSTLKIQPAKLEDSAVYLCASSRPGGPDTQYFGPGTRLTVL.

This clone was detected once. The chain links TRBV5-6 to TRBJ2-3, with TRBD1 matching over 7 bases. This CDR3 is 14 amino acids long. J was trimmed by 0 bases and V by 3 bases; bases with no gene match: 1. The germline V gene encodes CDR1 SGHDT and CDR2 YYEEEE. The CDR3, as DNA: TGTGCCAGCAGCTGGGACAGTAGCACAGATACGCAGTATTTT. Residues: CASSWDSSTDTQYF.

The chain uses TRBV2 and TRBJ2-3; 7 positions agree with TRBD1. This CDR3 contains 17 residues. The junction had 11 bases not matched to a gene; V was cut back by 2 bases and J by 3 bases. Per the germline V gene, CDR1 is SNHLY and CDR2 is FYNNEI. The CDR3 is CASSESPGQIKTDTQYF. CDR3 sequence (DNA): TGTGCCAGCAGTGAAAGCCCGGGACAGATTAAGACAGATACGCAGTATTTT.

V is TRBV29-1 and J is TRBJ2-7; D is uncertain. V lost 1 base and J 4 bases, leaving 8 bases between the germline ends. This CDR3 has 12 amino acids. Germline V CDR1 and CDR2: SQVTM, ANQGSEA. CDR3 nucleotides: TGCAGCGTTGAAGGAGTCATGTACGAGCAGTACTTC. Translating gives CSVEGVMYEQYF.

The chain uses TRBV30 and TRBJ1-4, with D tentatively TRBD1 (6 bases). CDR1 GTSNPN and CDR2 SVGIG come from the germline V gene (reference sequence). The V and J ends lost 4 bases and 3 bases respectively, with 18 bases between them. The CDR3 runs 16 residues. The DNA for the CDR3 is TGTGCCTGGAAGGGGGACCCATGGCTGGCTAATGAAAAACTGTTTTTT. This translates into CAWKGDPWLANEKLFF.

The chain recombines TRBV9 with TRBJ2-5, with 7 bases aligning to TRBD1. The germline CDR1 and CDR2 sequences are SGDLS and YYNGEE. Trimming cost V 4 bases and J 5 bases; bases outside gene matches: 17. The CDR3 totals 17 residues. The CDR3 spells CASSTESWKGAGETQYF. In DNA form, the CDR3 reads TGTGCCAGCAGCACTGAGAGCTGGAAGGGGGCTGGGGAGACCCAGTACTTC. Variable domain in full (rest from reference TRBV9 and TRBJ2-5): DSGVTQTPKHLITATGQRVTLRCSPRSGDLSVYWYQQSLDQGLQFLIQYYNGEERAKGNILERFSAQQFPDLHSELNLSSLELGDSALYFCASSTESWKGAGETQYFGPGTRLLVL.

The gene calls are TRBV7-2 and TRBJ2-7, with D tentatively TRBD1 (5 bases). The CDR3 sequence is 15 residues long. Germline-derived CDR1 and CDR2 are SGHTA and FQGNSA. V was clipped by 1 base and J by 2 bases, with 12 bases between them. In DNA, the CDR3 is TGTGCCAGCAGCTTAGGCCCAGGGCATACCTACGAGCAGTACTTC. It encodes CASSLGPGHTYEQYF.

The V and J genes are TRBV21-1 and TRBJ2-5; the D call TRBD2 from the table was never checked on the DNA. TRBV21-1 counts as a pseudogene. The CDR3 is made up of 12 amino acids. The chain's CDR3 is CASSIRGETQYF. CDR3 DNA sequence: TGTGCCAGCAGCATCCGGGGAGAGACCCAGTACTTC.

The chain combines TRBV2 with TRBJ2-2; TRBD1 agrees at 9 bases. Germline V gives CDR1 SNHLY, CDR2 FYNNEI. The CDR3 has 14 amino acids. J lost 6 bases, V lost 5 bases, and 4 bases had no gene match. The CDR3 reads CASSPTGGAGELFF. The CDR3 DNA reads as TGTGCCAGCAGTCCCACAGGGGGCGCCGGGGAGCTGTTTTTT.

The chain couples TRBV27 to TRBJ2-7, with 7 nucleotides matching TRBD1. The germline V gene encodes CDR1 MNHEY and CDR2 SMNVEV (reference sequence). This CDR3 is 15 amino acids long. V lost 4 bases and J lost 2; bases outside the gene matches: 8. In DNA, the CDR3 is TGTGCCAGCAGTTCCCTGGACAGGACTGCCTACGAGCAGTACTTC. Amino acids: CASSSLDRTAYEQYF.

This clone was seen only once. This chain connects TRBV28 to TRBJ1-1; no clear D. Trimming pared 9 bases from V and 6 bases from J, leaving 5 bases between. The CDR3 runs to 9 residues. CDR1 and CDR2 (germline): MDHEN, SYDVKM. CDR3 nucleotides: TGTGCCAGAAGCCCTGAAGCTTTCTTT. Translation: CARSPEAFF. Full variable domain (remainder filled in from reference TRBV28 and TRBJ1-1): DVKVTQSSRYLVKRTGEKVFLECVQDMDHENMFWYRQDPGLGLRLIYFSYDVKMKEKGDIPEGYSVSREKKERFSLILESASTNQTSMYLCARSPEAFFGQGTRLTVV.

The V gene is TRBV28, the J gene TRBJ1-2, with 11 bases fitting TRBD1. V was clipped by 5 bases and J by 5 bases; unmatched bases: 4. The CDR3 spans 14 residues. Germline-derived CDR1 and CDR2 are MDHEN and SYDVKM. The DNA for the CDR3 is TGTGCCAGCAGTGCGGGACAGGGGGTTTATGGCTACACCTTC. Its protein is CASSAGQGVYGYTF.

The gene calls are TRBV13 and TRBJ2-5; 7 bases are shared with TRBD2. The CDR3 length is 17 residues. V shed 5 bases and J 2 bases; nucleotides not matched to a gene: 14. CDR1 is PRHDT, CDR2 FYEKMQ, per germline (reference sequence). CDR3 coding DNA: TGTGCCAGCAGCAATCGGGGGGAAGCATGGGAGCAAGAGACCCAGTACTTC. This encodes CASSNRGEAWEQETQYF.

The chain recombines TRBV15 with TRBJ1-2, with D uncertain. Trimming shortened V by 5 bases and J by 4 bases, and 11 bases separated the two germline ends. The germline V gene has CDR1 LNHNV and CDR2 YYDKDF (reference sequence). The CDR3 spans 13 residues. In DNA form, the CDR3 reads TGTGCCACCAGCCCTTCGCAGGTCTATGGCTACACCTTC. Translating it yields CATSPSQVYGYTF.

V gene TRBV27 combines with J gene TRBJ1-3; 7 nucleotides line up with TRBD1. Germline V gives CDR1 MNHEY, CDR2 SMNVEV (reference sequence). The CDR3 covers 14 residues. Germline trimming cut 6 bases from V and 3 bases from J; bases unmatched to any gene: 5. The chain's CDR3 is CASRGTGVGNTIYF. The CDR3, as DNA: TGTGCCAGCAGAGGAACAGGGGTTGGAAACACCATATATTTT.

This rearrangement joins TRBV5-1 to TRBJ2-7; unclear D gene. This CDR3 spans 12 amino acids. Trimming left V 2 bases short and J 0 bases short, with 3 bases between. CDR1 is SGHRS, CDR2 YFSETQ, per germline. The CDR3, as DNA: TGCGCCAGCAGCTTTAGCTCCTACGAGCAGTACTTC. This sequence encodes CASSFSSYEQYF.

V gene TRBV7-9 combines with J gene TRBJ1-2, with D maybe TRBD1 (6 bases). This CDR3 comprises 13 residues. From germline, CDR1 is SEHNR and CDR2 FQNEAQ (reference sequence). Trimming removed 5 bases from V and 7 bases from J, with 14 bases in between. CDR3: CASSATGIGGYTF. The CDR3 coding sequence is TGTGCCAGCAGCGCGACAGGTATCGGTGGCTACACCTTC.

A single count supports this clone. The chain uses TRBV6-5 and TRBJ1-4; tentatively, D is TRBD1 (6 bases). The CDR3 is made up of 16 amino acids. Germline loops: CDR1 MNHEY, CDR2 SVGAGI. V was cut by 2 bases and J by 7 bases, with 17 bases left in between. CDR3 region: CASSYLTTGWREKLFF. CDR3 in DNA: TGTGCCAGCAGTTACCTTACGACAGGTTGGCGTGAAAAACTGTTTTTT.

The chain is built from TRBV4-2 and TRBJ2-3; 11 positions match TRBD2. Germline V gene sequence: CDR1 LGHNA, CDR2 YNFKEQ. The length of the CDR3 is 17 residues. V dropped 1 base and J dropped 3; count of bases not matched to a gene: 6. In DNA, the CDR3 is TGTGCCAGCAGCCAAGTGCTGACTAGCGGGGAGACAGATACGCAGTATTTT. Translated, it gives CASSQVLTSGETDTQYF.

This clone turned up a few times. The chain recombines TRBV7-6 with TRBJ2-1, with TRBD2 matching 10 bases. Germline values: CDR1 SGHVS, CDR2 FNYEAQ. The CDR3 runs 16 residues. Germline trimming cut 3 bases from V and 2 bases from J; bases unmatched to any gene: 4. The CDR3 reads CASSLTSGSPYNEQFF. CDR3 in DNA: TGTGCCAGCAGCTTGACTAGCGGGTCCCCCTACAATGAGCAGTTCTTC.

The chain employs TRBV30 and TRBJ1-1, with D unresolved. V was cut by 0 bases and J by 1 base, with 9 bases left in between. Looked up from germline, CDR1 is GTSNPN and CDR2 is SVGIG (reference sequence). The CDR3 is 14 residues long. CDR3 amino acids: CAWSVPSGNTEAFF. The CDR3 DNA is TGTGCCTGGAGTGTACCCTCAGGGAACACTGAAGCTTTCTTT.

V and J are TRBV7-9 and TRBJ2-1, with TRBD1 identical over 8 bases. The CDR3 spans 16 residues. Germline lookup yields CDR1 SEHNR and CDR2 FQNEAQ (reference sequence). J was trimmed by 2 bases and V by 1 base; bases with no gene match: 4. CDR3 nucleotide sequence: TGTGCCAGCAGCTTAGATCGGACAGGGACCTACAATGAGCAGTTCTTC. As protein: CASSLDRTGTYNEQFF.

The CDR3 bases are TGTGCCAGCTCACCACCGGGACACTCATATGGCTACACCTTC. Its translation is CASSPPGHSYGYTF. V and J are TRBV18 and TRBJ1-2, with D tentatively TRBD1 (6 bases). This CDR3 spans 14 amino acids. V gave up 0 bases and J gave up 5 bases, with 10 bases separating them. Looked up from germline, CDR1 is KGHSH and CDR2 is LQKENI.

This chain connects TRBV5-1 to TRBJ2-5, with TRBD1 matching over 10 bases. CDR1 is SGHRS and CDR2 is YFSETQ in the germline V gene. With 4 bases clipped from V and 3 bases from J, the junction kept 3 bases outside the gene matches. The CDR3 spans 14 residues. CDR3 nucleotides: TGCGCCAGCAGCACAGGACAGGGGGAAGAGACCCAGTACTTC. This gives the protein CASSTGQGEETQYF.

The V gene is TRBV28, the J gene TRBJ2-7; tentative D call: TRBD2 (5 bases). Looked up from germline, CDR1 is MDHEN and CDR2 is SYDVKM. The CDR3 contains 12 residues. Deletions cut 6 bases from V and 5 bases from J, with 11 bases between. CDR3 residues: CASRTTKNEQYF. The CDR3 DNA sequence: TGTGCCAGCAGGACGACTAAAAACGAGCAGTACTTC.

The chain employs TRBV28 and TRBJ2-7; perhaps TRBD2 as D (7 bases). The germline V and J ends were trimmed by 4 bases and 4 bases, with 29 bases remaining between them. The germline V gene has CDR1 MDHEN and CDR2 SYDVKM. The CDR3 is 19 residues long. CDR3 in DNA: TGTGCCAGCAGTTCCAACACCGCGGGGGACACCCCGTTCGCGTACGAGCAGTACTTC. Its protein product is CASSSNTAGDTPFAYEQYF.

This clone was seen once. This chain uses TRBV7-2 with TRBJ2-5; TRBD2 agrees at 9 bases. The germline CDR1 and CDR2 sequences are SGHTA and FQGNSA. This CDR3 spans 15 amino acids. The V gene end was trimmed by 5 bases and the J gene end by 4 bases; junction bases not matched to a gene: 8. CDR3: CASSPPGGGAETQYF. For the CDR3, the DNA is TGTGCCAGCAGCCCCCCAGGCGGGGGGGCAGAGACCCAGTACTTC.

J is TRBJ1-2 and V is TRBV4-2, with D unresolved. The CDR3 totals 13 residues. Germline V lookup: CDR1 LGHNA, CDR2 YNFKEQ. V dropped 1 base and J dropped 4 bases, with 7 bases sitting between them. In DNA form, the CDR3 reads TGTGCCAGCAGCCAAGGCCCCGGCTATGGCTACACCTTC. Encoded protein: CASSQGPGYGYTF.

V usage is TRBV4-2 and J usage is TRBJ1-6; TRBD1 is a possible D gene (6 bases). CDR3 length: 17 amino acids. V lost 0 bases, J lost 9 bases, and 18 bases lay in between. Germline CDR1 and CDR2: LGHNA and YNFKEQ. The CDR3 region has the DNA TGTGCCAGCAGCCAAGATGGCAGCACGGGGGGCCGTTCACCCCTCCACTTT. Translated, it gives CASSQDGSTGGRSPLHF.

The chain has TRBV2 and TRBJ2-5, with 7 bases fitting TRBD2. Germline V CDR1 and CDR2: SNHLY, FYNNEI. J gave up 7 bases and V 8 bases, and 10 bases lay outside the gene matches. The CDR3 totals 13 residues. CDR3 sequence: CASQQGTMRTQYF. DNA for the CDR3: TGTGCCAGCCAACAAGGGACTATGAGGACCCAGTACTTC. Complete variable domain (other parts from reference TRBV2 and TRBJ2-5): EPEVTQTPSHQVTQMGQEVILRCVPISNHLYFYWYRQILGQKVEFLVSFYNNEISEKSEIFDDQFSVERPDGSNFTLKIRSTKLEDSAMYFCASQQGTMRTQYFGPGTRLLVL.

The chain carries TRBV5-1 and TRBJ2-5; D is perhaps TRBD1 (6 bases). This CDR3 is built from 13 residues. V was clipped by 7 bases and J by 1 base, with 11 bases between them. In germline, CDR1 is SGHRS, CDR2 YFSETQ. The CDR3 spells CASGLQGQETQYF. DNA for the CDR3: TGCGCCAGCGGTCTACAGGGCCAAGAGACCCAGTACTTC.

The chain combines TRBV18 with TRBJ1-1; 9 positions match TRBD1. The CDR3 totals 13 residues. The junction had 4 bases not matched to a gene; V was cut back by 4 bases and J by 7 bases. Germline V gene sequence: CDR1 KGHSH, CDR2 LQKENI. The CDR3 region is CASSQDRGNEAFF. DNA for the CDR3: TGTGCCAGCTCACAGGACAGGGGTAATGAAGCTTTCTTT.